The 22 T cell receptor beta chains in this list originate from one sample, sequenced in a study of T cells expressing NK-cell markers. TCRdb reanalyzed the 5' RACE reads, giving one entry per CDR3 protein sequence and no DNA. This sample's clone table lists about 460,000 distinct CDR3 sequences. Material for sequencing was blood T cells: a sorted CD56 or NKG2C T cell subset, CD4+ or CD8+ T cells, or bulk PBMC T cells (not recorded which). These receptors all stem from a woman aged 45 to 65 in good health.

The CDR3 protein is CAISGERGQAYGYTF. The V call is TRBV10-3, the J call TRBJ1-2; the D gene TCRdb calls, TRBD1, cannot be checked with no DNA. The germline V gene has CDR1 ENHRY and CDR2 SYGVKD. The CDR3 totals 15 residues.

The genes are TRBV4-1 and TRBJ2-1. This CDR3 has 16 amino acids. From germline, CDR1 is MGHRA and CDR2 YSYEKL. The CDR3 region is CASSGPSGRSYNEQFF.

The chain couples TRBV3-1 to TRBJ2-4; TCRdb outputs TRBD1, but without DNA this stays unchecked. CDR3 length: 16 amino acids. The V gene's germline CDR1 is LGHDT and CDR2 YNNKEL (reference sequence). CDR3 protein: CASSSRTGMAKNIQYF.

V gene TRBV28 combines with J gene TRBJ2-1; with no DNA, the TCRdb D assignment of TRBD1 cannot be verified. Germline V CDR1 and CDR2: MDHEN, SYDVKM. The CDR3 spans 13 residues. CDR3 in amino acids: CASSPPTGIRQFF.

CDR3 sequence reads: CASSFSGQGEFF. The chain uses TRBV12-3 or TRBV12-4 and TRBJ2-1; the TRBD1 assignment by TCRdb is unverifiable without DNA. The CDR3 length is 12 residues.

The V call is TRBV5-1, the J call TRBJ1-2; as DNA is missing, the TRBD1 call by TCRdb cannot be tested. The CDR3 spans 18 residues. CDR1 and CDR2 (germline): SGHRS, YFSETQ. The CDR3 loop is CASSLALGQGSSNYGYTF.

The chain employs TRBV10-2 and TRBJ2-2; TCRdb names TRBD1, which stays unverified in the absence of DNA. CDR1 and CDR2 from the germline V gene are WSHSY and SAAADI. The CDR3 is 15 residues long. CDR3 sequence: CASSATGGNTGELFF.

The CDR3 spells CASWAPNNEQFF. The chain combines TRBV28 with TRBJ2-1; with no DNA, the TCRdb D assignment of TRBD2 cannot be verified. The length of the CDR3 is 12 residues. CDR1 MDHEN and CDR2 SYDVKM come from the germline V gene.

The gene calls are TRBV4-1 and TRBJ2-6; checking the TCRdb D call of TRBD2 is not possible without DNA. CDR1 and CDR2 from the germline V gene are MGHRA and YSYEKL. The CDR3 has 16 residues. The CDR3 loop is CASSQDRGRGANVLTF.

This sequence joins TRBV12-3 or TRBV12-4 and TRBJ2-7; TCRdb reports TRBD1, a call that lacks DNA to check it against. The CDR3 runs 12 residues. The CDR3 sequence: CASSLQGYQQYF.

The chain employs TRBV5-1 and TRBJ2-5; TCRdb gives TRBD1 as the D gene, but with no DNA this cannot be confirmed. CDR3 length equals 15 residues. Germline V gene lookup returns CDR1 SGHRS and CDR2 YFSETQ. This CDR3 is CASSLVSGALLSQYF. Filled out from reference TRBV5-1 and TRBJ2-5, the complete variable domain reads KAGVTQTPRYLIKTRGQQVTLSCSPISGHRSVSWYQQTPGQGLQFLFEYFSETQRNKGNFPGRFSGRQFSNSRSEMNVSTLELGDSALYLCASSLVSGALLSQYFGPGTRLLVL.

The V gene is TRBV5-6, the J gene TRBJ2-3. This CDR3 is 15 amino acids long. CDR1 SGHDT and CDR2 YYEEEE come from the germline V gene. The chain's CDR3 is CASSLRVTSTDTQYF.

The chain couples TRBV20-1 to TRBJ1-4; TCRdb reports TRBD1, a call that lacks DNA to check it against. The CDR3 is made up of 13 amino acids. Germline-derived CDR1 and CDR2 are DFQATT and SNEGSKA (reference sequence). The CDR3 spells CSATDRGDEKLFF.

V is TRBV7-9 and J is TRBJ1-3; TCRdb's D call of TRBD1 is untestable without DNA. The CDR3 is 15 residues long. The germline CDR1 and CDR2 sequences are SEHNR and FQNEAQ (reference sequence). The CDR3 loop is CASSFPTGAGNTIYF.

V and J are TRBV30 and TRBJ2-1; without DNA, the TCRdb call of TRBD2 cannot be checked. CDR1 is GTSNPN, CDR2 SVGIG, per germline (reference sequence). The CDR3 is 18 amino acids. CDR3 residues: CAWSVRRTSGREGNEQFF.

The chain joins TRBV25-1 to TRBJ2-3; the D gene TCRdb calls, TRBD1, cannot be checked with no DNA. This CDR3 is 14 amino acids long. Germline V gene data show CDR1 as MGHDK and CDR2 as SYGVNS. The CDR3 loop is CASSLRGHADTQYF.

This chain connects TRBV12-3 or TRBV12-4 to TRBJ1-2; lacking DNA, the TRBD1 call made by TCRdb goes unchecked. CDR3 length: 14 amino acids. Here the CDR3 reads CASAPGRRYYGYTF.

V is TRBV20-1 and J is TRBJ1-1; the D gene TCRdb calls, TRBD1, cannot be checked with no DNA. Germline loops: CDR1 DFQATT, CDR2 SNEGSKA (reference sequence). The CDR3 loop spans 15 amino acids. The CDR3 protein is CSAKWVGPPGTEAFF.

The V and J genes are TRBV6-1 and TRBJ1-5; TCRdb picks TRBD1, but there is no DNA to check that call. CDR1 and CDR2 (germline): MNHNS, SASEGT. The CDR3 sequence is 18 residues long. CDR3 amino acids: CATKPLPGQGAYHQPQHF.

V gene TRBV24-1 combines with J gene TRBJ2-1; TCRdb proposes TRBD2, but this gene call is untestable without DNA. CDR1 is KGHDR and CDR2 is SFDVKD in the germline V gene. This CDR3 spans 19 amino acids. The CDR3 sequence is CATSDRLAGVPSSYNEQFF.

This rearrangement joins TRBV20-1 to TRBJ1-6. Per the germline V gene, CDR1 is DFQATT and CDR2 is SNEGSKA (reference sequence). The CDR3 covers 15 residues. The CDR3: CSARDSPTGVSPLHF.

V usage is TRBV12-3 or TRBV12-4 and J usage is TRBJ2-5; TCRdb gives TRBD2 as the D gene, but with no DNA this cannot be confirmed. This CDR3 has 15 amino acids. CDR3 region: CASSLETSGQETQYF.